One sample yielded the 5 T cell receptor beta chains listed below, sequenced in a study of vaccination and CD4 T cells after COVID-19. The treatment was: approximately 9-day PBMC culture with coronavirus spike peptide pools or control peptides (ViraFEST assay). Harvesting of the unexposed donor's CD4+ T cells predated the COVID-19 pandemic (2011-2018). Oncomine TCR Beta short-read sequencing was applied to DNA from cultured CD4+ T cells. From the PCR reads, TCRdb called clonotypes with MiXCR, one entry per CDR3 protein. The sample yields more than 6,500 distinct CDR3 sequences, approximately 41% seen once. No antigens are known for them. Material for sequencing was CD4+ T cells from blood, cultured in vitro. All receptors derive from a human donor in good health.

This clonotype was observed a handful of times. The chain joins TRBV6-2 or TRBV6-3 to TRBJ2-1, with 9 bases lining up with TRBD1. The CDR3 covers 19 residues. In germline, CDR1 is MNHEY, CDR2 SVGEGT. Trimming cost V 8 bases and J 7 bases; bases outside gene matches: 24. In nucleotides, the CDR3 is TGTGCCAGCTGCTTAAACCTCAGATCACAGGGGGCGGTCGGGAATGAGCAGTTCTTC. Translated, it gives CASCLNLRSQGAVGNEQFF.

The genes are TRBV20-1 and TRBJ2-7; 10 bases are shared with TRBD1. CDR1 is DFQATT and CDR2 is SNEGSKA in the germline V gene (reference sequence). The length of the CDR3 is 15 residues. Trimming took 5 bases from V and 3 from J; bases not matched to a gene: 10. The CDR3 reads CSAFTGTGVVYEQYF. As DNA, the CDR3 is TGCAGTGCTTTTACCGGGACAGGGGTCGTCTACGAGCAGTACTTC.

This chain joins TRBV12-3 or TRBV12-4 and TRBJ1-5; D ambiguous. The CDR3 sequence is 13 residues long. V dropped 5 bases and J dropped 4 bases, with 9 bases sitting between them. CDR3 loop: CASSQTVNQPQHF. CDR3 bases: TGTGCCAGCAGTCAGACTGTAAATCAGCCCCAGCATTTT.

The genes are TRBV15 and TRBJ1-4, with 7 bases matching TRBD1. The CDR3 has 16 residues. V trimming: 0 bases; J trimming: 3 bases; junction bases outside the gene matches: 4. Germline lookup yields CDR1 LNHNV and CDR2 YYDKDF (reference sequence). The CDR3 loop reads CATSRDRQGSNEKLFF. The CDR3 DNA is TGTGCCACCAGCAGAGATCGACAGGGATCTAATGAAAAACTGTTTTTT.

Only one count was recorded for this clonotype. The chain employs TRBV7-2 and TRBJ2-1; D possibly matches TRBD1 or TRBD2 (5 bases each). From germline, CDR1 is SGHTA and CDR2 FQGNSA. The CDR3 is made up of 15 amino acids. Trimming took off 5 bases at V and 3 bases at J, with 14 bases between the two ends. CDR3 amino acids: CASSPGGGLYNEQFF. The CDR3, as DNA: TGTGCCAGCAGCCCAGGTGGGGGTCTCTACAATGAGCAGTTCTTC.